A selection of T cell receptor beta chains follows, all from one sample in a study of graft-versus-host responses after intestinal transplantation. Sequencing used immunoSEQ multiplex PCR; TCRdb keeps in-frame clones, though not all of them. The sample records approximately 110,000 clones, more than 80% being singletons. No antigen is known for these receptors. Specimen: unstimulated CD4+ T cells sorted from spleen or lymph node cells, collected before transplant. The receptors were gathered from a human donor who was the organ donor for an intestinal transplant. The CDR3 runs from the conserved cysteine through the conserved F or W. A D gene is named only where the DNA matches it firmly. Some rows have no size entry. The others give once, few or many, or a class for an expanded clone.

clone size: NA
D gene: NA
J gene: TRBJ1-2
V gene: TRBV5-1
CDR3 length: 13
CDR3 DNA: TGCGCCAGCAGCTTGGACCCGGGGGCGGGCTACACCTTC
CDR3 protein: CASSLDPGAGYTF

clone size: once
D gene: NA
J gene: TRBJ1-1
V gene: TRBV5-5
CDR3 length: 15
CDR3 DNA: TGTGCCAGCAGCCCGGACGGATTACCGAACACTGAAGCTTTCTTT
CDR3 protein: CASSPDGLPNTEAFF

clone size: NA
D gene: NA
J gene: TRBJ1-4
V gene: TRBV7-9
CDR3 length: 15
CDR3 DNA: TGTGCCAGCAGCATCGGGACCGCACCGAGCGAAAAACTGTTTTTT
CDR3 protein: CASSIGTAPSEKLFF

clone size: NA
D gene: NA
J gene: TRBJ2-5
V gene: TRBV7-9
CDR3 length: 16
CDR3 DNA: TGTGCCAGCAGCTTCGAGGGGCCATGGATCCAAGAGACCCAGTACTTC
CDR3 protein: CASSFEGPWIQETQYF

clone size: NA
D gene: NA
J gene: TRBJ2-3
V gene: TRBV27
CDR3 length: 12
CDR3 DNA: TGTGCCAGCAGTTTAAGGAGCGGTACGCAGTATTTT
CDR3 protein: CASSLRSGTQYF

clone size: once
D gene: TRBD2
J gene: TRBJ2-5
V gene: TRBV5-1
CDR3 length: 17
CDR3 DNA: TGCGCCAGCAGCTTGTTTATCGCTAGCGGGAGTTTGGAGACCCAGTACTTC
CDR3 protein: CASSLFIASGSLETQYF

clone size: NA
D gene: NA
J gene: TRBJ2-7
V gene: TRBV6-5
CDR3 length: 13
CDR3 DNA: TGTGCCAGCAGTGAATACGGGTTCGACGAGCAGTACTTC
CDR3 protein: CASSEYGFDEQYF

clone size: NA
D gene: TRBD2
J gene: TRBJ2-3
V gene: TRBV5-1
CDR3 length: 14
CDR3 DNA: TGCGCCAGCAGTGCTGGACTAGTCCCAGATACGCAGTATTTT
CDR3 protein: CASSAGLVPDTQYF

clone size: once
D gene: NA
J gene: TRBJ1-4
V gene: TRBV4-3
CDR3 length: 15
CDR3 DNA: TGCGCCAGCAGCCAAGAATTGGTCCCCGGGATGGAACTGTTTTTT
CDR3 protein: CASSQELVPGMELFF

clone size: once
D gene: TRBD2
J gene: TRBJ2-7
V gene: TRBV12-5
CDR3 length: 16
CDR3 DNA: TGTGCTAGTGGTTTGCTCCTAGCGGGAGGGGCCTACGAGCAGTACTTC
CDR3 protein: CASGLLLAGGAYEQYF

clone size: NA
D gene: TRBD1
J gene: TRBJ2-1
V gene: TRBV27
CDR3 length: 15
CDR3 DNA: TGTGCCAGCAGTGAGACAGGGAGCTCCTACAATGAGCAGTTCTTC
CDR3 protein: CASSETGSSYNEQFF

clone size: NA
D gene: NA
J gene: TRBJ2-3
V gene: TRBV10-2
CDR3 length: 11
CDR3 DNA: TGCGCCAGCATGGCCACAGATACGCAGTATTTT
CDR3 protein: CASMATDTQYF

clone size: once
D gene: TRBD2
J gene: TRBJ2-5
V gene: TRBV7-2
CDR3 length: 15
CDR3 DNA: TGTGCCAGCACCTCCTTACGGGAGGGCAAAGAGACCCAGTACTTC
CDR3 protein: CASTSLREGKETQYF

clone size: once
D gene: TRBD1
J gene: TRBJ1-1
V gene: TRBV11-2
CDR3 length: 16
CDR3 DNA: TGTGCCAGCAGCTGGGGGACAGGAGGCTTGAACACTGAAGCTTTCTTT
CDR3 protein: CASSWGTGGLNTEAFF

clone size: NA
D gene: NA
J gene: TRBJ2-7
V gene: TRBV20-1
CDR3 length: 10
CDR3 DNA: TGCAGTGCTCGCAAGGACGAGCAGTACTTC
CDR3 protein: CSARKDEQYF

clone size: NA
D gene: NA
J gene: TRBJ2-3
V gene: TRBV19
CDR3 length: 15
CDR3 DNA: TGTGCCAGTACGAGAACTCCGTCGAGCACAGATACGCAGTATTTT
CDR3 protein: CASTRTPSSTDTQYF

clone size: NA
D gene: NA
J gene: TRBJ2-7
V gene: TRBV18
CDR3 length: 14
CDR3 DNA: TGTGCCAGCTCCCCGGCACCTGGGCCCTACGAGCAGTACTTC
CDR3 protein: CASSPAPGPYEQYF

clone size: NA
D gene: NA
J gene: TRBJ2-3
V gene: TRBV7-9
CDR3 length: 15
CDR3 DNA: TGTGCCAGCAGCTCGGGGGTTGGAGGTACAGATACGCAGTATTTT
CDR3 protein: CASSSGVGGTDTQYF

clone size: NA
D gene: NA
J gene: TRBJ1-2
V gene: TRBV5-5
CDR3 length: 12
CDR3 DNA: TGTGCCAGCAGCTTGGGGGGGGGAGGCTACACCTTC
CDR3 protein: CASSLGGGGYTF

clone size: NA
D gene: TRBD1
J gene: TRBJ2-7
V gene: TRBV11-3
CDR3 length: 14
CDR3 DNA: TGTGCCAGCAGCGTTAGACAGGGAGACTACGAGCAGTACTTC
CDR3 protein: CASSVRQGDYEQYF

clone size: NA
D gene: TRBD1
J gene: TRBJ1-1
V gene: TRBV5-1
CDR3 length: 15
CDR3 DNA: TGCGCCAGCAGCTTGGCGACAGGGGGAGGTACTGAAGCTTTCTTT
CDR3 protein: CASSLATGGGTEAFF

clone size: NA
D gene: NA
J gene: TRBJ2-2
V gene: TRBV6-1
CDR3 length: 13
CDR3 DNA: TGTGCCAGCAGTTTTTCGAACACCGGGGAGCTGTTTTTT
CDR3 protein: CASSFSNTGELFF

clone size: NA
D gene: NA
J gene: TRBJ2-3
V gene: TRBV6-5
CDR3 length: 13
CDR3 DNA: TGTGCCAGCGGGCTTCTGGGGGCAGATACGCAGTATTTT
CDR3 protein: CASGLLGADTQYF